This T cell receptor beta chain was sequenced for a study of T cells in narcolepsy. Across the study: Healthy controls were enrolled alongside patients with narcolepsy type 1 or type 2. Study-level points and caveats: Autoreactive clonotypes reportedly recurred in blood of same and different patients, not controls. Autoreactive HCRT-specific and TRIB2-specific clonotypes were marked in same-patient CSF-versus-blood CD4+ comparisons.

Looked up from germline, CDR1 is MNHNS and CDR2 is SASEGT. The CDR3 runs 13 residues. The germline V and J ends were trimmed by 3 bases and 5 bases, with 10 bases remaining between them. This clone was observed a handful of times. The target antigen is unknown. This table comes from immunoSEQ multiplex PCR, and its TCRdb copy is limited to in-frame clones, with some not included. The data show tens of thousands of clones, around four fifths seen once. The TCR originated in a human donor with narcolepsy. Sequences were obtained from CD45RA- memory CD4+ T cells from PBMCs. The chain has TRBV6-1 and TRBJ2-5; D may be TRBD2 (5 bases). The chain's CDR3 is CASSESGWETQYF. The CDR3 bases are TGTGCCAGCAGTGAGTCGGGGTGGGAGACCCAGTACTTC.